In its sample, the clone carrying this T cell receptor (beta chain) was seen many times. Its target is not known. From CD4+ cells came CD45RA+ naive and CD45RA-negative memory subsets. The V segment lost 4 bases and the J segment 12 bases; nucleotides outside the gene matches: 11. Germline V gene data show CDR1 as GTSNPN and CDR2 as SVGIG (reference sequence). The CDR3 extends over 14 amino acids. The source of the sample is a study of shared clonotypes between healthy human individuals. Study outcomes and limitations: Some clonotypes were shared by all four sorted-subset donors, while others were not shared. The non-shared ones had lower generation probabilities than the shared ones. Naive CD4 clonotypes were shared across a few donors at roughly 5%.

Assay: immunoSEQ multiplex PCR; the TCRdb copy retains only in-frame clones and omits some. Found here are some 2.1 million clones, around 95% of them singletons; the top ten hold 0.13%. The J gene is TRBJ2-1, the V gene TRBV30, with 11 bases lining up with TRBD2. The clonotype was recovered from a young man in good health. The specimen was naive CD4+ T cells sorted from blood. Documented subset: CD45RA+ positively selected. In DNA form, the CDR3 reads TGTGCCTGGAACGAACTAGCGGGGGAGGGAGGGCAGTTCTTC. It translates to CAWNELAGEGGQFF.